This T cell receptor (beta chain) was sequenced during a study of molecular identifiers for immune sequencing clone quantification. For bulk TCR libraries, previously described methods and listed TCR primers were used. TCRdb ran MiXCR on the PCR reads and lists one entry per CDR3 protein. The table includes over 600,000 distinct CDR3 sequences, just under 20% detected once. Many counts were recorded for this clonotype. Its antigen is not known. For naive CD8 T cells, sorting used the CD8+CD4-CCR7+CD45RA+ phenotype. Study-wide points: Identical TCR molecules sharing a barcode could underestimate highly expanded clone sizes. Whereas naive cells kept under 1% of molecules in clones above 20 RNA copies, such clones held over 97% in effectors.

This CDR3 has 15 amino acids. The germline V gene encodes CDR1 SEHNR and CDR2 FQNEAQ (reference sequence). V trimming: 6 bases; J trimming: 4 bases; junction bases outside the gene matches: 5. The source of this sequence is a human donor in good health. Some libraries in this study had Jurkat cell RNA spiked in. The chain employs TRBV7-9 and TRBJ2-5; TRBD2 agrees at 13 bases. The sample taken for sequencing was naive CD8+ T cells from blood, with Jurkat cell RNA spiked in. This sample's subset: FACS-sorted CD8+CD4-CCR7+CD45RA+ naive T cells. CDR3 nucleotide sequence: TGTGCCAGCAGTCCAACTAGCGGGAGGGGAGAGACCCAGTACTTC. Translating it yields CASSPTSGRGETQYF.